Below are 17 T cell receptor beta chains sequenced from a single sample in a study of blood T cells in healthy people across ages. PCR was performed a second time for 7 to 11 cycles using a sample-barcoded 5' primer and a J-beta primer mix. TCRdb ran MiXCR on the 5' RACE reads and lists one entry per CDR3 protein. The table has approximately 780,000 distinct CDR3 sequences, around 24% seen once; the top ten hold roughly 3.1%. The data also belong to a second study, concerning T cells of mothers and their children.

Sequencing input: blood. The receptors come from a boy aged 5-17 years in good health.

In its sample, this clonotype was seen a few times. V gene TRBV5-1 combines with J gene TRBJ2-4; TRBD2 aligns across 8 bases. There are 14 residues in the CDR3. CDR1 SGHRS and CDR2 YFSETQ come from the germline V gene. J lost 6 bases, V lost 5 bases, and 7 bases had no gene match. This CDR3 is CASRSGGLGNIQYF. The CDR3 DNA is TGCGCCAGCAGATCGGGGGGGCTTGGAAACATTCAGTACTTC. The full variable domain, its missing parts supplied by reference TRBV5-1 and TRBJ2-4, is KAGVTQTPRYLIKTRGQQVTLSCSPISGHRSVSWYQQTPGQGLQFLFEYFSETQRNKGNFPGRFSGRQFSNSRSEMNVSTLELGDSALYLCASRSGGLGNIQYFGAGTRLSVL.

The V gene is TRBV3-1, the J gene TRBJ2-4, with 10 bases lining up with TRBD1. CDR3 length equals 17 residues. V shed 1 base and J 0 bases; nucleotides not matched to a gene: 3. Germline CDR1 and CDR2: LGHDT and YNNKEL (reference sequence). CDR3 loop: CASSQGWDRGAKNIQYF. Here the CDR3 DNA reads TGTGCCAGCAGCCAAGGGTGGGACAGGGGAGCCAAAAACATTCAGTACTTC.

The chain joins TRBV2 to TRBJ2-1; D not certain. Germline V gene data show CDR1 as SNHLY and CDR2 as FYNNEI. The CDR3 spans 10 residues. The germline V and J ends were trimmed by 7 bases and 9 bases, with 7 bases remaining between them. The CDR3 region is CASNFGEQFF. In DNA form, the CDR3 reads TGTGCCAGCAATTTCGGTGAGCAGTTCTTC.

In this sample, this clonotype turned up a few times. J is TRBJ2-3 and V is TRBV2; 9 nucleotides agree with TRBD2. Germline CDR1 reads SNHLY; CDR2 reads FYNNEI. V shed 3 bases and J 3 bases; nucleotides not matched to a gene: 7. CDR3 size: 16 residues. Here the CDR3 DNA reads TGTGCCAGCAGTGAGCGGCTAGCGGGGAGTACAGATACGCAGTATTTT. This translates into CASSERLAGSTDTQYF.

This clonotype showed up just a few times. The chain uses TRBV2 and TRBJ2-5; TRBD2 agrees at 7 bases. CDR1 and CDR2 (germline): SNHLY, FYNNEI. V was pared by 6 bases and J by 1 base, with 5 bases of the junction left unmatched. The CDR3 totals 14 residues. DNA for the CDR3: TGTGCCAGCAGGCCGGGACTACCCCAAGAGACCCAGTACTTC. Translation gives CASRPGLPQETQYF.

This clonotype was counted only a few times. J is TRBJ2-5 and V is TRBV20-1, with D perhaps TRBD1 (5 bases). CDR1 is DFQATT and CDR2 is SNEGSKA in the germline V gene (reference sequence). The CDR3 runs 13 residues. V was shortened by 7 bases and J by 5 bases, with 17 bases between the two germline ends. The CDR3 DNA sequence: TGCAGTGGCCTACACAGGATGGAGGAGACCCAGTACTTC. This translates into CSGLHRMEETQYF.

The V and J genes are TRBV7-6 and TRBJ2-5; perhaps D is TRBD1 or TRBD2 (5 bases each). In germline, CDR1 is SGHVS, CDR2 FNYEAQ. The CDR3 is made up of 14 amino acids. Trimming cost V 4 bases and J 5 bases, with 14 bases left between them. CDR3 residues: CASSSLTGGETQYF. As DNA, the CDR3 is TGTGCCAGCAGCTCCCTTACAGGAGGCGAGACCCAGTACTTC.

The chain employs TRBV10-1 and TRBJ2-5, with D perhaps TRBD1 (6 bases). Trimming shortened V by 9 bases and J by 3 bases, and 23 bases separated the two germline ends. The germline CDR1 and CDR2 sequences are WNHNN and SYGVQD (reference sequence). This CDR3 is built from 16 residues. The CDR3 spells CASPRPYRVRKETQYF. The CDR3 nucleotides are TGCGCCAGTCCTCGGCCTTACAGGGTACGGAAAGAGACCCAGTACTTC.

This clonotype came up a few times. The chain is built from TRBV18 and TRBJ2-2, with 11 bases that match TRBD2. The CDR3 is 19 amino acids. Germline CDR1 and CDR2: KGHSH and LQKENI. V trimming: 2 bases; J trimming: 0 bases; junction bases outside the gene matches: 8. CDR3 sequence: CASSPRRLAGRANTGELFF. CDR3 DNA: TGTGCCAGCTCACCAAGAAGACTAGCGGGGCGAGCGAACACCGGGGAGCTGTTTTTT.

The V and J genes are TRBV5-5 and TRBJ2-5; TRBD2 might be the D (6 bases). The J call may be incorrect, as the DNA end agrees better with TRBJ2-7. The V gene's germline CDR1 is SGHKS and CDR2 YYEKEE (reference sequence). This CDR3 spans 14 amino acids. CDR3 bases: TGTGCCAGCAGCGGGGAGGCAGGCTCCTACGAGCAGTACTTC. Its translation is CASSGEAGSYEQYF.

This clonotype was detected a few times. CDR3 sequence: CASSVGAHAYEQYF. DNA of the CDR3: TGTGCCAGCAGTGTCGGGGCCCACGCCTACGAGCAGTACTTC. This chain links TRBV27 with TRBJ2-7; D may be TRBD1 or TRBD2 (5 bases each). The ends were cut back, 5 bases at V and 2 bases at J, with 13 bases in the middle. Germline CDR1 reads MNHEY; CDR2 reads SMNVEV (reference sequence). The length of the CDR3 is 14 residues.

V gene TRBV10-3 combines with J gene TRBJ1-6; D unclear. CDR3 length equals 15 residues. Germline V gives CDR1 ENHRY, CDR2 SYGVKD. With 2 bases removed from V and 5 bases from J, the gap between germline ends came to 10 bases. This chain's CDR3 is CAISEVGGDNSPLHF. Written as DNA, the CDR3 is TGTGCCATCAGTGAGGTCGGTGGGGATAATTCACCCCTCCACTTT.

With regard to this clonotype: One junction end does not reproduce the germline sequence, and a read error may be involved. The chain employs TRBV7-7 and TRBJ2-5, with 8 positions matching TRBD1. The end of the DNA is better explained by TRBJ2-7, so the J call may be wrong. CDR3 length equals 18 residues. Germline V lookup: CDR1 SSHAT, CDR2 FNYEAQ (reference sequence). The CDR3 reads CASSRQRTGIPSSYEQYF. DNA for the CDR3: TGTGCTAGCAGCCGGCAAAGGACAGGGATTCCCAGCTCCTACGAGCAGTACTTC.

The rearrangement uses TRBV20-1 and TRBJ2-1; TRBD2 matches 8 bases. The CDR3 totals 12 residues. Germline V CDR1 and CDR2: DFQATT, SNEGSKA (reference sequence). The CDR3: CSDRGGGDEQFF. Here the CDR3 DNA reads TGCAGCGACCGGGGGGGCGGAGATGAGCAGTTCTTC.

CDR3 sequence (DNA): TGTGCCAGCTCAACTCCCCCCAGAGGGCAAGAGACCCAGTACTTC. Its protein product is CASSTPPRGQETQYF. V gene TRBV18 combines with J gene TRBJ2-5; D perhaps matches TRBD2 (5 bases). V was cut by 5 bases and J by 2 bases, with 15 bases left in between. CDR3 length: 15 residues. The germline gives CDR1 KGHSH, CDR2 LQKENI. The variable domain in full, completed from reference TRBV18 and TRBJ2-5, reads NAGVMQNPRHLVRRRGQEARLRCSPMKGHSHVYWYRQLPEEGLKFMVYLQKENIIDESGMPKERFSAEFPKEGPSILRIQQVVRGDSAAYFCASSTPPRGQETQYFGPGTRLLVL.

The CDR3 loop reads CASRSTGPYGYTF. CDR3 DNA sequence: TGTGCCAGCAGGTCCACTGGGCCCTATGGCTACACCTTC. V and J are TRBV7-9 and TRBJ1-2; unclear D gene. This CDR3 is 13 amino acids long. The germline CDR1 and CDR2 sequences are SEHNR and FQNEAQ (reference sequence). V was cut by 6 bases and J by 4 bases, with 12 bases left in between.

This clonotype was found a few times. J is TRBJ1-2 and V is TRBV4-1; no clear D. CDR1 and CDR2 from the germline V gene are MGHRA and YSYEKL. This CDR3 is 14 amino acids long. Trimming took 0 bases from V and 8 from J, leaving 13 bases between them. The CDR3 region has the DNA TGCGCCAGCAGCCAAGACAGGACCTCGGGGGGCTACACCTTC. This codes for CASSQDRTSGGYTF.